This TCR beta chain was obtained from a study of blood T cell repertoires in COVID-19. Looked up from germline, CDR1 is LGHDT and CDR2 is YNNKEL (reference sequence). V shed 4 bases and J shed 8 bases, with 15 bases lying between them. The CDR3 runs to 14 residues. Assay used: immunoSEQ multiplex PCR; TCRdb lists only in-frame clones, some missing. This repertoire shows 430,000 or so clones, approximately 90% found once; its top ten account for roughly 0.76%. The sequenced material came from peripheral blood. This TCR came from a man aged 18 to 35 with COVID-19, enrolled during active disease. This chain connects TRBV3-1 (or the pseudogene TRBV3-2) to TRBJ2-1; D ambiguous. CDR3 protein: CASSLYRHSHEQFF. The CDR3 nucleotides are TGTGCCAGCAGCCTCTACCGACATTCCCATGAGCAGTTCTTC.